This entry describes one T cell receptor beta chain. The specificity of this receptor is unknown. Within one base of it there is no much larger clone, and no base qualities were kept. The sequencer was an Illumina HiSeq 2500. TCR beta libraries were prepared by quantitative 5'-RACE with molecular barcodes. Regarding the original processing steps: A new computational method based on a probabilistic model of VDJ rearrangement was used to identify disease-linked TCR variants. The public reads were reanalyzed by TCRdb: fastp trimming at Q25, MiXCR alignment, in-frame beta chains only. CDR3 protein sequences are deduplicated, and each keeps its most common genes and DNA. None of the V and J calls come from the authors' own analysis; TCRdb made them. The sample has approximately 150,000 distinct CDR3 sequences on record, 9.8% of them singletons. The ten largest clones take up approximately 16% of the sample.

V is shortened by 4 bases, J by 7 bases, and the region joining them spans 17 bases. According to the germline V gene, CDR1 reads MDHEN and CDR2 reads SYDVKM. The CDR3 goes from the cysteine to the phenylalanine over 16 residues. Only CDR3 DNA remains: 48 bases, in frame from the first base. This record comes from a study of CD8 T cells in ankylosing spondylitis (TCRdb year 2017). For the study in its entirety: The study set out to find disease-linked TCR variants by profiling T cell receptor beta repertoires in ankylosing spondylitis patients and healthy donors. Samples of peripheral blood were taken, and for ankylosing spondylitis patients, synovial fluid was collected as well. The full study cohort was made up of roughly 25 ankylosing spondylitis patients and 108 healthy donors. The study at large found these results: Some motif variants were previously reported in synovial fluid and blood of reactive arthritis patients, suggesting common disease-initiation mechanisms. A CD8+ phenotype was shown by the disease-linked clones, which were found at relatively low frequencies in peripheral blood. The disease-linked clones were reported as significantly enriched in matched synovial fluid samples from ankylosing spondylitis patients. Blood from ankylosing spondylitis patients appeared to be characterized by a TCR beta motif made up of several highly homologous amino acid variants.

What was sequenced was blood, either unsorted or a sorted T cell fraction (not recorded which). This receptor was identified in a female donor with ankylosing spondylitis or in good health (not recorded which). The chain uses TRBV28 and TRBJ1-6; the D gene identity is not certain. The CDR3 corresponds to CASSSPRAQLNSPLHF. At the DNA level, the sequence is TGTGCCAGCAGTTCTCCACGGGCCCAGCTAAATTCACCCCTCCACTTT.